This is a list of T cell receptor beta chains from one sample in a study of blood T cells in healthy people across ages. TCRdb passed the 5' RACE reads through MiXCR, listing each CDR3 protein once. The table has roughly 640,000 distinct CDR3 sequences, approximately 30% seen once; the top ten hold around a sixth. The sample consisted of blood. Receptors originate from a woman older than 75 in good health. Each CDR3 is given with its conserved first and last residue. The D gene is left open where the match is weak. Not every row has a clone size; where given, it reads once, few, many or a size class.

D: .; size: .; J: TRBJ1-4; V: TRBV13; CDR3: CASSLSGRGNEKLFF; DNA: TGTGCCAGCAGCTTATCGGGACGGGGTAATGAAAAACTGTTTTTT
D: TRBD1; size: many; J: TRBJ2-7; V: TRBV6-6; CDR3: CASTTGVSYEQYF; DNA: TGTGCCAGCACGACAGGGGTGTCCTACGAGCAGTACTTC
D: .; size: .; J: TRBJ1-5; V: TRBV18; CDR3: CASSQARAYSNQPQHF; DNA: TGTGCCAGCTCCCAGGCCCGAGCGTATAGCAATCAGCCCCAGCATTTT
D: TRBD1; size: few; J: TRBJ1-1; V: TRBV7-9; CDR3: CASSFTRDRGTEAFF; DNA: TGTGCCAGCAGCTTTACACGGGACAGGGGGACTGAAGCTTTCTTT
D: .; size: many; J: TRBJ1-2; V: TRBV6-1; CDR3: CASRFPGTRDGYTF; DNA: TGTGCCAGCAGGTTCCCAGGGACACGGGATGGCTACACCTTC
D: TRBD2; size: many; J: TRBJ2-3; V: TRBV20-1; CDR3: CSARDGLAGTTDTQYF; DNA: TGCAGTGCTAGAGATGGCCTAGCGGGAACCACAGATACGCAGTATTTT
D: .; size: .; J: TRBJ1-1; V: TRBV3-1; CDR3: CASSGAGGHKAFF; DNA: TGTGCCAGCAGCGGCGCGGGGGGGCATAAAGCTTTCTTT
D: .; size: many; J: TRBJ1-6; V: TRBV7-6; CDR3: CASSFGKERSPLHF; DNA: TGTGCCAGCAGCTTTGGGAAGGAGCGATCACCCCTCCACTTT
D: .; size: many; J: TRBJ2-5; V: TRBV12-3/TRBV12-4; CDR3: CASSSTLIRETQYF; DNA: TGTGCCAGCAGTTCCACACTAATACGAGAGACCCAGTACTTC
D: .; size: few; J: TRBJ2-2; V: TRBV5-1; CDR3: CASSPTGVYRTGELFF; DNA: TGCGCCAGCAGCCCAACTGGGGTCTATCGGACCGGGGAGCTGTTTTTT
D: TRBD1; size: many; J: TRBJ2-3; V: TRBV5-1; CDR3: CASSSRGRDTDTQYF; DNA: TGCGCCAGCAGCTCCAGGGGGCGCGACACAGATACGCAGTATTTT
D: .; size: .; J: TRBJ1-6; V: TRBV30; CDR3: CARGQYNSPLHF; DNA: TGTGCCCGCGGACAGTATAATTCACCCCTCCACTTT
D: TRBD2; size: many; J: TRBJ2-3; V: TRBV4-2; CDR3: CASSQEGTSGAKDTQYF; DNA: TGTGCCAGCAGCCAAGAGGGGACTAGCGGGGCGAAAGATACGCAGTATTTT